This T cell receptor (beta chain) stems from a study of blood T cells in healthy people across ages (dated by TCRdb to between 2014 and 2017). For the wider study: Template switching captured roughly one uniquely barcoded TCR beta cDNA molecule per two T cells in model experiments. Age-related changes in TCR beta repertoire diversity were measured in the study by deep sequencing normalized with unique cDNA molecular identifiers. The donors were split into four age groups: young (average about 15 years), middle-aged (roughly 40), aged (more than 60) and long-lived (roughly 88). To avoid experimental bias, donors of different ages were distributed randomly across sequencing lanes. The study analyzed two additional independent replicas of 1 million unique cDNA reads from the same blood draw for two donors, one aged 18 to 29 and one aged 80 or older. Summary of the overall study and its limitations: Bulk unsorted PBMC profiling prevented conclusive comparison of naive and antigen-experienced compartments. Estimates of total diversity based on one million sequenced T cells were regarded as lower bounds and as underestimates. Compared with the aged group, more naive CD4+ T cells, fewer expanded clones and increased TCR diversity were shown by the long-lived group, suggesting age selection. Because donor CMV infection status was unknown, age-related changes in expanded clonotypes were potentially confounded. The percentage of naive T cells measured by flow cytometry correlated strongly with observed TCR beta diversity. As age increased, observed TCR beta diversity per million T cells dropped in a roughly linear way, and a significant reduction was already evident by age 40.

In this sample, this clonotype turned up many times. The antigen this receptor binds is unknown. Base qualities are not at hand, and no much larger clone is one base apart. Donors were a few dozen systemically healthy Caucasian individuals from Russia aged roughly 6 to 100 years. About 9.1 milliliters of peripheral blood were collected from each donor into EDTA-treated Vacutainer tubes. Ficoll-Paque density-gradient centrifugation was used to isolate PBMCs, with at least 7 million per sample. Total RNA, at least 6 micrograms per sample, was extracted from PBMCs with Trizol reagent. Naive CD45RAhigh/CD27high T cell percentages were measured by flow cytometry on a PBMC aliquot from every donor. V loses 2 bases of germline sequence and J loses 4 bases, and the interval between the two ends is 6 bases. CDR3 length: 13 amino acids, cysteine to phenylalanine. Solely the CDR3 DNA is kept, with 39 bases framed from the first base. Reading the germline V gene gives CDR1 MNHNS and CDR2 SASEGT.

The library came from 5' RACE. Sequenced using an Illumina HiSeq 2500. A second PCR of roughly 6 to 11 cycles was run with a J-beta primer mix and a sample-barcoded 5' primer. A unique molecular identifier was introduced onto each TCR beta cDNA molecule by a template-switch 5' adaptor carrying 12 random nucleotides. At least 2.5 million CDR3-containing paired-end reads were obtained from each sample. First-strand cDNA was synthesized from all RNA with the Mint cDNA synthesis kit, primed by a TRBC-specific oligonucleotide. Following uracil-DNA glycosylase treatment, a first 18-cycle PCR with universal primers M1SS and BC2_uni_R was performed on all cDNA. The authors processed their data as follows. Each sample was normalized by randomly selecting 1 million high-quality reads, each carrying a distinct molecular identifier. Reads with shared molecular identifiers were discarded instead of being binned into consensus sequences. MiTCR, set to a Q25 quality threshold and the strictest error-elimination algorithm, was used for CDR3 identification, clonotype clustering and error correction. Lower-bound total TCR beta diversity was estimated with a nonparametric unseen species model using Euler transformation. The public reads were reprocessed in TCRdb via fastp at Q25 and MiXCR, keeping in-frame beta chains. Every CDR3 protein is listed once, alongside the most common genes and DNA of its rows. The V and J calls and clone size come from TCRdb's table, not from the authors' own analysis. Here the sample has under 800,000 distinct CDR3 sequences; over 20% occur a single time. Under 4% of the sample is taken by the ten largest.

The receptor comes from a man in his sixties or seventies in good health. Sequenced sample: blood. The chain is encoded by TRBV6-1 joined to TRBJ1-5; the D gene cannot be named for sure. The base sequence is TGTGCCAGCAGTGAAACGCGGAATCAGCCCCAGCATTTT. This yields the protein CASSETRNQPQHF.